This TCR beta chain was sequenced during a study of PD-1 and CTLA-4 blockade in melanoma (dated by TCRdb to the early 2020s). With regard to the full study: In patients with melanoma, the study measured the effects of PD-1 blockade versus CTLA-4 blockade on the melanoma-reactive CD8 T cell response.

As to this clone: What this receptor recognizes is not known. No base qualities exist here, and no much larger clone lies one base off it.

The library was generated by the immunoSEQ multiplex PCR assay. Here the immuneACCESS table is served through TCRdb, limited to in-frame sequences with V and J called. Missing clones are a known gap in these copies; in checked studies unresolved V genes cover under half, and the rest lacks a known reason. Here the sample has approximately 17,000 clones; 73% occur a single time. Jointly, the top ten make up about 15% of the sample. The sequenced sample was CD8+ T cells from peripheral blood, obtained before anti-PD-1 treatment. The TCR sequence derives from a human donor with melanoma.

The DNA reads TGTGCCACCAGCAGAGGCTTCCAGTTATCGGAGCAGTACTTC. It translates to CATSRGFQLSEQYF. The chain was built from TRBV15 and TRBJ2-7; the D gene lacks a confident call. Via the germline V gene (reference sequence), CDR1 is LNHNV and CDR2 YYDKDF. Relative to germline, V is 1 base shorter and J is 7 bases shorter, with 14 bases between their ends. There are 14 amino acids in the CDR3, from cysteine to phenylalanine inclusive. The kept DNA is CDR3 alone, 42 bases in frame from the first base.